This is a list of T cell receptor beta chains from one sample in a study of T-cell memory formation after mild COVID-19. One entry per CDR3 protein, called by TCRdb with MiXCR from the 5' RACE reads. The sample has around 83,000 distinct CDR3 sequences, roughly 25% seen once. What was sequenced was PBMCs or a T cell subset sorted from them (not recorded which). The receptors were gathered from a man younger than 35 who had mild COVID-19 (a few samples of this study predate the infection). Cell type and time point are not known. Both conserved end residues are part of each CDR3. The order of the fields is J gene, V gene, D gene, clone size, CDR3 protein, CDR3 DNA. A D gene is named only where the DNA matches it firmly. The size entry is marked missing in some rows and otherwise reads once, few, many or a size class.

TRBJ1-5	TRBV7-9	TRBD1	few	CASSLGQGAGQPQHF	TGTGCCAGCAGCTTGGGACAGGGGGCCGGTCAGCCCCAGCATTTT
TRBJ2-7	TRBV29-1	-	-	CSVVSRSYEQYF	TGCAGCGTTGTATCCAGGTCCTACGAGCAGTACTTC
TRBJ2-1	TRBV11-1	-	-	CASSPESGSSYNEQFF	TGTGCCAGCAGCCCGGAAAGCGGCAGCTCCTACAATGAGCAGTTCTTC
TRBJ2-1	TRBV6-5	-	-	CASSYYRAGENPEEQFF	TGTGCCAGCAGTTATTACAGAGCGGGCGAGAACCCCGAGGAGCAGTTCTTC
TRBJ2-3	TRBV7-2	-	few	CASSPTGGVTDTQYF	TGTGCCAGCAGCCCGACGGGCGGGGTCACAGATACGCAGTATTTT
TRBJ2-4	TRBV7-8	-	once	CASSPWAGRAKNIQYF	TGTGCCAGCAGCCCATGGGCAGGGAGAGCCAAAAACATTCAGTACTTC
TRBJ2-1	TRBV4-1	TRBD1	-	CDSSKTGGEEQFF	TGCGACAGCAGCAAGACAGGGGGAGAGGAGCAGTTCTTC
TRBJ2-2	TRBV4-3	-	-	CASSHAVGTGELFF	TGCGCCAGCAGCCATGCCGTGGGCACCGGGGAGCTGTTTTTT
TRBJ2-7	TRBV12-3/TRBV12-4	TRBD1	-	CASSLIGQAGVEQYF	TGTGCCAGCAGTTTGATTGGACAGGCTGGGGTCGAGCAGTACTTC
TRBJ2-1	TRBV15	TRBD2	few	CATSRDPGLAGLTYNEQFF	TGTGCCACCAGCAGAGACCCGGGACTAGCGGGTCTTACCTACAATGAGCAGTTCTTC
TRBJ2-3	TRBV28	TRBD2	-	CASSFASGGAGDTQYF	TGTGCCAGCAGTTTTGCGAGCGGGGGGGCCGGAGATACGCAGTATTTT
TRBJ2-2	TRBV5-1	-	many	CASSLGRNTGELFF	TGCGCCAGCAGCTTGGGCCGGAACACCGGGGAGCTGTTTTTT
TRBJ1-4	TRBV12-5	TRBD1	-	CASDPVGQGAGKLFF	TGTGCTAGTGACCCGGTGGGACAGGGGGCTGGAAAACTGTTTTTT
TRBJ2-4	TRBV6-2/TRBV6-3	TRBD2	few	CASSLLAGGKNIQYF	TGTGCCAGCAGTTTACTAGCGGGGGGTAAAAACATTCAGTACTTC
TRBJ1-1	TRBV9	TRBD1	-	CASSAYRGENTEAFF	TGTGCCAGCAGCGCCTACAGGGGGGAGAACACTGAAGCTTTCTTT
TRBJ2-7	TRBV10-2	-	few	CASREARTWVEQYF	TGCGCCAGCAGGGAGGCACGGACGTGGGTCGAGCAGTACTTC
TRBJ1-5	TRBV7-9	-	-	CASSSYYSNQPQHF	TGTGCCAGCAGCTCCTACTATAGCAATCAGCCCCAGCATTTT
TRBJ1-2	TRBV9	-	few	CASSERGHLLGGYTF	TGTGCCAGCAGCGAGAGGGGACACCTTTTGGGTGGCTACACCTTC
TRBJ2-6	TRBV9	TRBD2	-	CASSEKSGGSGANVLTF	TGTGCCAGCAGCGAAAAGTCGGGGGGCTCTGGGGCCAACGTCCTGACTTTC
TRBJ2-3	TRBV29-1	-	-	CSVDDRSDTQYF	TGCAGCGTTGATGACAGGTCGGATACGCAGTATTTT
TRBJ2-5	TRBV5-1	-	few	CASRRGGETQYF	TGCGCCAGCCGGAGGGGCGGAGAGACCCAGTACTTC
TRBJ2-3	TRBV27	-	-	CASRTLPSTQYF	TGTGCCAGCCGGACCTTGCCAAGTACGCAGTATTTT
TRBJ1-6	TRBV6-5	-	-	CASSQEGSSYNSPLHF	TGTGCCAGCAGTCAGGAGGGTAGCTCCTATAATTCACCCCTCCACTTT
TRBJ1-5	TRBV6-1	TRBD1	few	CASSDQGAGNQPQHF	TGTGCCAGCAGTGACCAGGGGGCTGGCAATCAGCCCCAGCATTTT
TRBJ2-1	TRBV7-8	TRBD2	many	CASSPRERGVFNEQFF	TGTGCCAGCAGCCCGAGGGAGCGGGGAGTGTTCAATGAGCAGTTCTTC
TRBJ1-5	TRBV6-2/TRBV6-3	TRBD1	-	CASSYRQGEGGNQPQHF	TGTGCCAGCAGTTATCGCCAGGGGGAGGGTGGCAATCAGCCCCAGCATTTT
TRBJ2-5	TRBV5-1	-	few	CASSLGPGGGLETQYF	TGCGCCAGCAGCTTAGGGCCGGGGGGCGGTTTAGAGACCCAGTACTTC
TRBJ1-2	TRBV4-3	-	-	CASSPNPTGTNYGYTF	TGCGCCAGCAGCCCGAATCCGACTGGGACTAACTATGGCTACACCTTC
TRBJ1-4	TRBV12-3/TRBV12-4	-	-	CASSNGQLTNEKLFF	TGTGCCAGCAGTAACGGACAGTTAACTAATGAAAAACTGTTTTTT
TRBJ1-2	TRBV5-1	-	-	CASSLVGRDYGYTF	TGCGCCAGCAGCTTGGTTGGCAGAGATTATGGCTACACCTTC
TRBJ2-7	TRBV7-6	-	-	CASSPDPGISYEQYF	TGTGCCAGCAGCCCCGACCCGGGTATCTCCTACGAGCAGTACTTC
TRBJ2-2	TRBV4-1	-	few	CASSPEFQSAGELFF	TGCGCCAGCAGCCCAGAGTTCCAGTCGGCCGGGGAGCTGTTTTTT
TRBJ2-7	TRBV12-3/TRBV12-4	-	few	CASTLSDSLEQYF	TGTGCCAGCACCCTCTCGGACAGCCTGGAGCAGTACTTC
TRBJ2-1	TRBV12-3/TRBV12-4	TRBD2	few	CASSRLLAGAYNEQFF	TGTGCCAGCAGTCGTCTACTAGCGGGGGCTTACAATGAGCAGTTCTTC
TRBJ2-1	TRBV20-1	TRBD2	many	CSATGLAGINEQFF	TGCAGTGCTACGGGACTAGCGGGGATAAATGAGCAGTTCTTC
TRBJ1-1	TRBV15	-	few	CATSRVPVNTEAFF	TGTGCCACCAGCAGAGTCCCAGTCAACACTGAAGCTTTCTTT
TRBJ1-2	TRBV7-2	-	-	CASSSGVLNYGYTF	TGTGCCAGCAGCTCAGGGGTTCTTAACTATGGCTACACCTTC
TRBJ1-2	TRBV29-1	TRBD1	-	CSVEARDRGSYGYTF	TGCAGCGTTGAAGCGAGGGACAGGGGAAGCTATGGCTACACCTTC
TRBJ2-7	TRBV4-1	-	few	CASSQGQATYEQYF	TGCGCCAGCAGCCAAGGACAGGCCACCTACGAGCAGTACTTC
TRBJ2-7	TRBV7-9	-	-	CASSPLDRLSPYEQYF	TGTGCCAGCAGCCCCCTCGACAGGCTATCCCCCTACGAGCAGTACTTC
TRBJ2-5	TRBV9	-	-	CASSVLGDGQETQYF	TGTGCCAGCAGCGTTTTGGGGGACGGCCAAGAGACCCAGTACTTC
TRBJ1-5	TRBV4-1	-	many	CASSYQGGRDQPQHF	TGCGCCAGCAGCTATCAAGGAGGGAGGGATCAGCCCCAGCATTTT
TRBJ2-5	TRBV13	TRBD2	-	CASSSAGGTQETQYF	TGTGCCAGCAGTTCTGCGGGGGGGACGCAAGAGACCCAGTACTTC
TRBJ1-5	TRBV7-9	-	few	CASSFDGQPQHF	TGTGCCAGCAGCTTTGACGGTCAGCCCCAGCATTTT